One sample yielded the 3 T cell receptor beta chains listed below, sequenced in a study of T cells in Graves' hyperthyroidism and ophthalmopathy (dated by TCRdb to the late 2010s). The method was multiplex PCR. The reads were generated on an Illumina HiSeq 2000. Amplification of TCR beta CDR3 regions was carried out from RNA transcripts. For the first round of RT-PCR on the TCR CDR3, the HTBI primer set was used together with the Qiagen OneStep RT-PCR kit. TCRdb reanalyzed the raw reads on its own, using fastp at Q25 for trimming and MiXCR for clone calling, and kept in-frame beta chains. Rows are combined by CDR3 protein, so each entry shows the most common genes and DNA. In all, the sample holds about 840,000 distinct CDR3 sequences, and about two fifths of those were seen once. 8.9% of the sample belongs to the ten largest clones. Sample: blood. All receptors come from a young man with Graves' hyperthyroidism.

This chain uses TRBV20-1 with TRBJ2-7, with 12 bases fitting TRBD2. V was clipped by 5 bases and J by 2 bases; unmatched bases: 13. Per the germline V gene, CDR1 is DFQATT and CDR2 is SNEGSKA (reference sequence). The CDR3 spans 17 residues. The CDR3 DNA follows: TGCAGTGCTGGCCAGTTAACTAGCGGGGGGACAGCCTACGAGCAGTACTTC. This codes for CSAGQLTSGGTAYEQYF.

This clonotype has ten or more counts. The chain couples TRBV10-3 to TRBJ1-3; D might be TRBD1 (6 bases). Germline V lookup: CDR1 ENHRY, CDR2 SYGVKD. There are 13 residues in the CDR3. The CDR3 sequence is CAARGGSGNTIYF. The DNA of the CDR3 is TGTGCTGCCAGGGGAGGATCTGGAAACACCATATATTTT.

This clonotype was seen ten or more times. V is TRBV7-8 and J is TRBJ2-7; TRBD2 matches at 9 bases. The length of the CDR3 is 15 residues. Germline values: CDR1 SGHVS, CDR2 FQNEAQ. The V segment lost 0 bases and the J segment 0 bases; nucleotides outside the gene matches: 0. DNA for the CDR3: TGTGCCAGCAGCTTAGCAGCGGGGGGCTCCTACGAGCAGTACTTC. This sequence encodes CASSLAAGGSYEQYF. Using reference TRBV7-8 and TRBJ2-7 for the parts outside the CDR3, the full variable domain is GAGVSQSPRYKVAKRGQDVALRCDPISGHVSLFWYQQALGQGPEFLTYFQNEAQLDKSGLPSDRFFAERPEGSVSTLKIQRTQQEDSAVYLCASSLAAGGSYEQYFGPGTRLTVT.